These 32 T cell receptor beta chains came from one sample sequenced in a study of T-cell reconstitution after alpha-beta-depleted transplantation in children (dated by TCRdb to the mid-2010s). Library creation used PCR. Sequenced on an Illumina HiSeq 2500. TCR libraries were prepared with molecular barcoding, using unique molecular identifiers to normalize TCRbeta repertoire quantification. TCRdb passed the public sequencing reads through fastp at Q25 and MiXCR, retaining productive beta sequences. All rows with the same CDR3 protein become a single entry with the most common DNA and genes. This sample holds roughly 200,000 distinct CDR3 sequences; 14% to 15% were observed only once. The ten largest clones add up to about 13% of the sample. The sample consisted of PBMCs from the stem cell graft donor, taken from the stem cell graft. These receptors were collected from a human donor who donated a stem cell graft to a child with acute lymphoblastic leukemia.

This clonotype came up many times. This chain connects TRBV5-1 to TRBJ2-1; 12 nucleotides line up with TRBD2. Germline CDR1 is SGHRS and CDR2 is YFSETQ. V was clipped by 4 bases and J by 8 bases; unmatched bases: 7. The CDR3 sequence is 15 residues long. The CDR3 is CASSKTSGSSHEQFF. CDR3 nucleotide sequence: TGCGCCAGCAGCAAGACTAGCGGGAGTTCCCATGAGCAGTTCTTC.

This clonotype has a handful of counts. V is TRBV20-1 and J is TRBJ2-1; 14 bases are a match to TRBD2. J was trimmed by 9 bases and V by 2 bases; bases with no gene match: 3. CDR1 and CDR2 (germline): DFQATT, SNEGSKA (reference sequence). The CDR3 totals 14 residues. CDR3 residues: CSARPGLAGAEQFF. CDR3 DNA: TGCAGTGCTAGACCGGGACTAGCGGGAGCTGAGCAGTTCTTC.

In this sample, this clonotype turned up a few times. The V and J genes are TRBV7-2 and TRBJ1-2; no clear D. Germline CDR1 is SGHTA and CDR2 is FQGNSA. The length of the CDR3 is 13 residues. Trimming cost V 5 bases and J 7 bases, with 14 bases left between them. DNA for the CDR3: TGTGCCAGCAGCCCTTTGGGTTCGGGTGGCTACACCTTC. Its translation is CASSPLGSGGYTF.

This clonotype was seen many times. The rearrangement joins TRBV29-1 to TRBJ1-6; D gene unclear. The ends were cut back, 6 bases at V and 13 bases at J, with 4 bases in the middle. This CDR3 is 8 amino acids long. The germline gives CDR1 SQVTM, CDR2 ANQGSEA. The CDR3 loop is CSVTPLHF. DNA for the CDR3: TGCAGCGTAACCCCCCTCCACTTT.

This clonotype was counted ten times or more. The chain employs TRBV5-1 and TRBJ2-1; 8 bases map to TRBD2. V trimming: 0 bases; J trimming: 8 bases; junction bases outside the gene matches: 10. Germline values: CDR1 SGHRS, CDR2 YFSETQ. The CDR3 is 16 amino acids. The CDR3 sequence: CASSLARGGRIDEQFF. DNA for the CDR3: TGCGCCAGCAGCTTGGCCCGCGGGGGGCGGATCGATGAGCAGTTCTTC.

At least ten counts were recorded for this clonotype. This rearrangement joins TRBV5-1 to TRBJ2-6; 8 bases fit TRBD1. Germline values: CDR1 SGHRS, CDR2 YFSETQ. This CDR3 spans 16 amino acids. Trimming took 8 bases from V and 2 from J; bases not matched to a gene: 9. The CDR3 nucleotides are TGCGCCAGTCGAAAACCAGGGGGCCCTGGGGCCAACGTCCTGACTTTC. Its protein is CASRKPGGPGANVLTF. Using reference TRBV5-1 and TRBJ2-6 for the parts outside the CDR3, the full variable domain is KAGVTQTPRYLIKTRGQQVTLSCSPISGHRSVSWYQQTPGQGLQFLFEYFSETQRNKGNFPGRFSGRQFSNSRSEMNVSTLELGDSALYLCASRKPGGPGANVLTFGAGSRLTVL.

The chain is built from TRBV29-1 and TRBJ2-7; 7 nucleotides align to TRBD2. Germline V CDR1 and CDR2: SQVTM, ANQGSEA. The CDR3 consists of 14 residues. V was pared by 7 bases and J by 0 bases, with 9 bases of the junction left unmatched. CDR3 protein: CSALGGGSSYEQYF. In DNA form, the CDR3 reads TGCAGCGCCCTGGGGGGGGGGAGCTCCTACGAGCAGTACTTC.

The chain carries TRBV5-8 and TRBJ2-7; 7 bases align to TRBD2. V lost 3 bases and J lost 3; bases outside the gene matches: 9. CDR3 size: 15 residues. The germline gives CDR1 SGHTS, CDR2 YDEGEE. The CDR3 bases are TGTGCCAGCAGCTGGCTTGGGGGGGACCGCTACGAGCAGTACTTC. Translating gives CASSWLGGDRYEQYF.

This clonotype was seen many times. The chain recombines TRBV5-1 with TRBJ1-5; D gene unclear. The germline gives CDR1 SGHRS, CDR2 YFSETQ. V was shortened by 7 bases and J by 0 bases, with 8 bases between the two germline ends. This CDR3 is built from 13 residues. This CDR3 reads CASAGDSNQPQHF. The CDR3 DNA is TGCGCCAGCGCCGGGGATAGCAATCAGCCCCAGCATTTT.

This clonotype occurred many times. The chain employs TRBV5-1 and TRBJ2-1, with a tentative D call TRBD1 (6 bases). V shed 0 bases and J shed 6 bases, with 10 bases lying between them. This CDR3 comprises 14 residues. Germline lookup yields CDR1 SGHRS and CDR2 YFSETQ. CDR3 in amino acids: CASSLDRVGNEQFF. Here the CDR3 DNA reads TGCGCCAGCAGCTTGGACAGGGTAGGCAATGAGCAGTTCTTC.

This clonotype showed up many times. The rearrangement links TRBV7-6 to TRBJ2-1, with 11 bases fitting TRBD2. Germline-derived CDR1 and CDR2 are SGHVS and FNYEAQ. The CDR3 length is 16 residues. The V gene end was trimmed by 4 bases and the J gene end by 7 bases; junction bases not matched to a gene: 9. The CDR3 bases are TGTGCCAGCAGCTCGAGATTTTTAGCGGGAGGGAATGAGCAGTTCTTC. Its protein product is CASSSRFLAGGNEQFF.

There are a few counts of this clonotype. The CDR3 DNA sequence: TGCGCCAGCTTATCCGGGGACAGGGGGCAAGCTTTCTTT. This translates into CASLSGDRGQAFF. J is TRBJ1-1 and V is TRBV5-1, with 12 positions matching TRBD1. The germline V gene encodes CDR1 SGHRS and CDR2 YFSETQ. The CDR3 is 13 residues long. J lost 9 bases, V lost 7 bases, and 7 bases had no gene match.

This clonotype was seen at least ten times. The chain employs TRBV7-9 and TRBJ1-4; the D gene is possibly TRBD1 (6 bases). The length of the CDR3 is 15 residues. V was pared by 5 bases and J by 8 bases, with 18 bases between. From germline, CDR1 is SEHNR and CDR2 FQNEAQ (reference sequence). The CDR3 bases are TGTGCCAGCAGCCTAATGGGGGGGCCGGAGGAAAAACTGTTTTTT. Amino acid sequence: CASSLMGGPEEKLFF.

This clonotype occurred many times. The chain uses TRBV12-3 or TRBV12-4 and TRBJ2-7; 10 positions agree with TRBD2. J was trimmed by 0 bases and V by 6 bases; bases with no gene match: 8. The CDR3 is 16 residues long. The CDR3 DNA reads TGTGCCAGCAGGCCCGGGACTAGCGCGAGCTCCTACGAGCAGTACTTC. Protein product: CASRPGTSASSYEQYF.

This clonotype appeared many times. The chain carries TRBV29-1 and TRBJ2-1; 7 bases line up with TRBD1. Germline V gene data show CDR1 as SQVTM and CDR2 as ANQGSEA. The CDR3 covers 13 residues. V lost 6 bases and J lost 6; bases outside the gene matches: 8. CDR3 region: CSVIRGQSNEQFF. Here the CDR3 DNA reads TGCAGCGTCATAAGGGGACAGAGCAATGAGCAGTTCTTC.

This clonotype showed up many times. The chain uses TRBV12-3 or TRBV12-4 and TRBJ1-1; D unclear. The CDR3 loop spans 13 amino acids. V lost 7 bases, J lost 1 base, and 10 bases lay in between. In nucleotides, the CDR3 is TGTGCCAGCATCGCGGACGGGAACACTGAAGCTTTCTTT. This translates into CASIADGNTEAFF.

This clonotype was found many times. The CDR3: CASSQGSSSSYEQYF. In DNA, the CDR3 is TGCGCCAGCAGCCAAGGAAGTTCCAGCTCCTACGAGCAGTACTTC. The chain recombines TRBV4-1 with TRBJ2-7; D is unresolved. The CDR3 consists of 15 residues. Germline CDR1 MGHRA, CDR2 YSYEKL. V lost 1 base, J lost 0 bases, and 10 bases lay in between.

With respect to this clonotype: The junction does not match germline at one end; this may be a read error. V and J are TRBV7-7 and TRBJ1-2, with D unclear. Germline CDR1 SSHAT, CDR2 FNYEAQ (reference sequence). The CDR3 is made up of 13 amino acids. CDR3 sequence: CASSLPENYGYTF. Written as DNA, the CDR3 is TGTGCTAGCAGCTTACCTGAAAACTATGGCTACACCTTC.

This clonotype showed up just a few times. The chain couples TRBV6-1 to TRBJ2-3, with 9 bases that match TRBD2. V was clipped by 7 bases and J by 1 base; unmatched bases: 15. This CDR3 is 18 amino acids long. CDR1 and CDR2 (germline): MNHNS, SASEGT. DNA of the CDR3: TGTGCCAGCACGGAAGCGGGAGGTTTACGGTCCGGCACAGATACGCAGTATTTT. Encoded protein: CASTEAGGLRSGTDTQYF.

This clonotype occurred many times. This sequence joins TRBV11-2 and TRBJ1-1; TRBD1 is a possible D gene (6 bases). CDR1 and CDR2 from the germline V gene are SGHAT and FQNNGV. The length of the CDR3 is 14 residues. Between the trimmed V and J ends, which lost 2 bases and 1 base, there was a span of 8 bases. The DNA for the CDR3 is TGTGCCAGCAGCTTAACAGGGTGGAACACTGAAGCTTTCTTT. Translating gives CASSLTGWNTEAFF.

Concerning this clonotype itself: Relative to the germline gene, one junction end is altered; a read error may explain this. The V call is TRBV12-3 or TRBV12-4, the J call TRBJ2-2; TRBD1 or TRBD2 may be the D gene (6 bases each). The CDR3 covers 12 residues. CDR3 amino acids: CTSRRGTGELFF. The CDR3 coding sequence is TGTACCAGCAGGAGGGGGACCGGGGAGCTGTTTTTT.

This clonotype was counted many times. The V call is TRBV10-3, the J call TRBJ2-1, with 11 bases that match TRBD2. The V gene end was trimmed by 0 bases and the J gene end by 5 bases; junction bases not matched to a gene: 6. This CDR3 comprises 17 residues. Germline assignment: CDR1 ENHRY and CDR2 SYGVKD. This chain's CDR3 is CAISESISGRAHNEQFF. CDR3 coding DNA: TGTGCCATCAGTGAGTCGATTAGCGGGAGGGCCCACAATGAGCAGTTCTTC.

With respect to this clonotype: A read error may be the cause here, since a much bigger clone is one base away. Here the CDR3 DNA reads TGTGCCAGCAGTTTAAGTTTGGGAGCGGCCGGGGCCAACGTCCTGACTTTC. Its protein product is CASSLSLGAAGANVLTF. This chain links TRBV12-3 or TRBV12-4 with TRBJ2-6, with D tentatively TRBD2 (5 bases). Trimming pared 2 bases from V and 4 bases from J, leaving 15 bases between. The CDR3 runs to 17 residues.

This clonotype has at least ten counts. J is TRBJ2-3 and V is TRBV20-1; TRBD1 is a possible D gene (6 bases). This CDR3 contains 12 residues. Germline V gene sequence: CDR1 DFQATT, CDR2 SNEGSKA (reference sequence). Trimming pared 3 bases from V and 7 bases from J, leaving 11 bases between. The CDR3 spells CSARGALHTQYF. CDR3 bases: TGCAGTGCTAGGGGGGCCCTCCATACGCAGTATTTT.

The gene calls are TRBV10-2 and TRBJ2-1; D remains unclear. This CDR3 comprises 13 residues. CDR1 is WSHSY, CDR2 SAAADI, per germline. V was pared by 6 bases and J by 7 bases, with 13 bases between. DNA of the CDR3: TGCGCCAGCAGCCTTACACGGAGAAATGAGCAGTTCTTC. Amino acids: CASSLTRRNEQFF.

The table lists this clonotype with many counts. The chain uses TRBV4-1 and TRBJ2-3; D remains unclear. Germline V gene sequence: CDR1 MGHRA, CDR2 YSYEKL. V lost 3 bases to trimming and J lost 5 bases, with 9 bases between them. This CDR3 contains 13 residues. CDR3 loop: CASSQVEKDTQYF. As DNA, the CDR3 is TGCGCCAGCAGCCAGGTGGAGAAAGATACGCAGTATTTT.

The rearrangement links TRBV2 to TRBJ2-7, with 9 bases matching TRBD1. The germline V gene encodes CDR1 SNHLY and CDR2 FYNNEI. The J segment lost 2 bases and the V segment lost 9 bases, leaving 2 bases of the junction unmatched. The CDR3 length is 12 residues. The CDR3 DNA is TGTGCCAGGGGACAGGGCGCCTACGAGCAGTACTTC. It is translated as CARGQGAYEQYF.

The table lists this clonotype with many counts. The genes are TRBV20-1 and TRBJ1-4; D might be TRBD1 (6 bases). Germline V gene lookup returns CDR1 DFQATT and CDR2 SNEGSKA (reference sequence). V lost 5 bases, J lost 6 bases, and 19 bases lay in between. There are 15 residues in the CDR3. The CDR3 nucleotides read TGCAGTGCTTCACAACCTCAGGGGATAGATGAAAAACTGTTTTTT. It is translated as CSASQPQGIDEKLFF.

This clonotype has just a few counts. V is TRBV20-1 and J is TRBJ1-5; 9 positions match TRBD1. There are 14 residues in the CDR3. Germline CDR1 and CDR2: DFQATT and SNEGSKA (reference sequence). V was pared by 2 bases and J by 4 bases, with 3 bases of the junction left unmatched. CDR3 nucleotide sequence: TGCAGTGCTAGACGACAGGGGGGAAATCAGCCCCAGCATTTT. This translates into CSARRQGGNQPQHF.

A word on this clonotype: An end of the junction does not agree with germline; a read error may underlie this. The chain employs TRBV28 and TRBJ1-5; D is possibly TRBD1 (6 bases). The CDR3 extends over 13 amino acids. Germline values: CDR1 MDHEN, CDR2 SYDVKM. CDR3 sequence reads: CASSPQGYQPQHF. CDR3 coding DNA: TGTGCCAGCAGTCCACAGGGCTATCAGCCCCAGCATTTC.

This clonotype was seen at least ten times. This chain connects TRBV20-1 to TRBJ1-1; a possible D gene is TRBD1 (6 bases). V was cut by 5 bases and J by 6 bases, with 10 bases left in between. The V gene's germline CDR1 is DFQATT and CDR2 SNEGSKA (reference sequence). The CDR3 covers 11 residues. CDR3 amino acids: CSAQQGPEAFF. The DNA of the CDR3 is TGCAGTGCTCAACAGGGACCTGAAGCTTTCTTT.

In this sample, this clonotype turned up a few times. In DNA, the CDR3 is TGTGCCAGCAGACCCGGGACAGGGGGGACCTACGAGCAGTACTTC. This codes for CASRPGTGGTYEQYF. The chain employs TRBV6-2 or TRBV6-3 and TRBJ2-7, with 11 positions matching TRBD1. This CDR3 is built from 15 residues. The junction had 6 bases not matched to a gene; V was cut back by 6 bases and J by 2 bases. The germline CDR1 and CDR2 sequences are MNHEY and SVGEGT.